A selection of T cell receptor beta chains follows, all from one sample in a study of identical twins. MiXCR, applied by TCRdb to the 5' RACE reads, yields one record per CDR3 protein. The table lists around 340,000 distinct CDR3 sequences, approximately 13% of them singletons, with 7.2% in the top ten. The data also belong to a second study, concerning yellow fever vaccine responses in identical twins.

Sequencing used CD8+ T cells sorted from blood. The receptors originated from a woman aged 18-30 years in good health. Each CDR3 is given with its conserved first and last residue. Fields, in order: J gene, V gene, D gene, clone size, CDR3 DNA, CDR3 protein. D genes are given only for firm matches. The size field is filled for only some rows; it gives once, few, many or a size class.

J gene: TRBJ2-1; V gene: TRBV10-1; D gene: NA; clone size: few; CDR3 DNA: TGCGCCAGCAGTGGTGCTAGGGGCTATGAGCAGTTCTTC; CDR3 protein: CASSGARGYEQFF
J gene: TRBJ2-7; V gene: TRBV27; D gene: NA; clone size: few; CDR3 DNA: TGTGCCAGCAGTTCGGCCCCCTACGAGCAGTACTTC; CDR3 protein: CASSSAPYEQYF
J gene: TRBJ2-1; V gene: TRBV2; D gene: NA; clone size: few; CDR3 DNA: TGTGCCAGCAGCGACCGGACGGAAAGGAATGAGCAGTTCTTC; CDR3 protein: CASSDRTERNEQFF
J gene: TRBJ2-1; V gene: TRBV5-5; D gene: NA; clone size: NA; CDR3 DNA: TGTGCCAGCAGCTTGCATCCGGGGGCGGACTACAATGAGCAGTTCTTC; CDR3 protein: CASSLHPGADYNEQFF
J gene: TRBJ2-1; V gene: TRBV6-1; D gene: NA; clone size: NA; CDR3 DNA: TGTGCCAGCAGTGAAGACTTCCGCGGGCAGTTCTTC; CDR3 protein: CASSEDFRGQFF
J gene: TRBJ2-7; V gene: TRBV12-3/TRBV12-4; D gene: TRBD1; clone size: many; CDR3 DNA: TGTGCCAGCAGTTCGGGACAGGGGCCCTACGAGCAGTACTTC; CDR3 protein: CASSSGQGPYEQYF
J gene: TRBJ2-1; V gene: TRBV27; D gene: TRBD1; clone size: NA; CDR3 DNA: TGTGCCAGCAGTCCCGGACAGGGAGTGTATTTGCCCAATGAGCAGTTCTTC; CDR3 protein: CASSPGQGVYLPNEQFF
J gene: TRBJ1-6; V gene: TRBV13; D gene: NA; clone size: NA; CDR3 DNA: TGTGCCAGCACCCGGGCCCACAACTCGGTTTTTTCACCCCTCCACTTT; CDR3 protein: CASTRAHNSVFSPLHF
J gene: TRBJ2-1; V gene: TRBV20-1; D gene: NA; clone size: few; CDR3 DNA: TGCAGTGCTAGTGATCGCGGGACGCTTTGGGAGCAGTTCTTC; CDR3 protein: CSASDRGTLWEQFF
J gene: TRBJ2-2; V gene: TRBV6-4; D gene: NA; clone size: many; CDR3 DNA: TGTGCCAGCAGTATAGCAGGGGAAGACGGGGAGCTGTTTTTT; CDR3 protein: CASSIAGEDGELFF
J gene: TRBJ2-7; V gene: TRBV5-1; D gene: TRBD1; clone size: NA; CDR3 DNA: TGCGCCAGCAGCCGAAGACAGGGGGCCTACGAGCAGTACTTC; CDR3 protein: CASSRRQGAYEQYF
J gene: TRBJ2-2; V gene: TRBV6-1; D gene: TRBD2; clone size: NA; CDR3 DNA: TGTGCCAGCAGGGACCTAGCGGGAGCGGTTCATAGGACCGGGGAGCTGTTTTTT; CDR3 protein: CASRDLAGAVHRTGELFF
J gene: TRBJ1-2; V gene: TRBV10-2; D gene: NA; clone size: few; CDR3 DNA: TGCGCCAGCAGTGAGTCCGCCAGGGGCGGCTATGGCTACACCTTC; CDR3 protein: CASSESARGGYGYTF
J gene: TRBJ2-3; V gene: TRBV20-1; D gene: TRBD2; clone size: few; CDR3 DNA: TGCAGTGCTAGACCGACCGGGACTAGCGGGATCACAGATACGCAGTATTTT; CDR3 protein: CSARPTGTSGITDTQYF
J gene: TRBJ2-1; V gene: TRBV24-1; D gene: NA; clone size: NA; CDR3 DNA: TGTGCCACCAGTGAAACAGGGAGCTCCTACAATGAGCAGTTCTTC; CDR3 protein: CATSETGSSYNEQFF
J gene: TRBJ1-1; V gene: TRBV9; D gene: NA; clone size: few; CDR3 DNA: TGTGCCAGCAGGAAGACTGAAGCTTTCTTT; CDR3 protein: CASRKTEAFF
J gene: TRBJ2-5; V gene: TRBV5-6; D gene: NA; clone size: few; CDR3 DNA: TGTGCCAGCAGCCCCCAGGGAAAGACCCAGTACTTC; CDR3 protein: CASSPQGKTQYF
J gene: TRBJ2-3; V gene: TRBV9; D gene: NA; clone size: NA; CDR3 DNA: TGTGCCAGCAGCGTAGAGGTCAGCACAGATACGCAGTATTTT; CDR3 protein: CASSVEVSTDTQYF
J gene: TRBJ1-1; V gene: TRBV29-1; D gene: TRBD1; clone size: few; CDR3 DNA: TGCAGCGTCACCGGACAGGGTTCAAAAACTGAAGCTTTCTTT; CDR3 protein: CSVTGQGSKTEAFF
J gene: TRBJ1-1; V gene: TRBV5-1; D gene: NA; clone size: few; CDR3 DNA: TGCGCCAGCAGCCCCCGGGAGACAGTCATGAACACTGAAGCTTTCTTT; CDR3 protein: CASSPRETVMNTEAFF
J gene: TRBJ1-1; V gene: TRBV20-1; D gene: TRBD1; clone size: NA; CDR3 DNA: TGCAGTGCTAGAGATAAGGACAGGCATGAAGCTTTCTTT; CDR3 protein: CSARDKDRHEAFF
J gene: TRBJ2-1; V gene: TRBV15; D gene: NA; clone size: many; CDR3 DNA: TGTGCCACCGGCGATGCGGCCTACAATGAGCAGTTCTTC; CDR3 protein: CATGDAAYNEQFF
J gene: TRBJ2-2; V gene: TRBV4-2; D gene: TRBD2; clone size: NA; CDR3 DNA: TGTGCCAGCAGCCAAGAAACCGGAGCGGGGTGGGGGGAGCTGTTTTTT; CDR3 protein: CASSQETGAGWGELFF
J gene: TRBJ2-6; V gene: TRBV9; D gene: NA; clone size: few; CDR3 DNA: TGTGCCAGCAAAGGCTCCTCTGGGGCCAACGTCCTGACTTTC; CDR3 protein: CASKGSSGANVLTF
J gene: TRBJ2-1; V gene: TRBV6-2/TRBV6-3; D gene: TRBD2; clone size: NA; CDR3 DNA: TGTGCCAGCCATACATCGGTAGCGGGGGAGCAGTTCTTC; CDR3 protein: CASHTSVAGEQFF